This T cell receptor (beta chain) was observed in a study of neurological immune-mediated disorders. Germline CDR1 reads LNHNV; CDR2 reads YYDKDF (reference sequence). With 1 base removed from V and 1 base from J, the gap between germline ends came to 7 bases. There are 14 residues in the CDR3. Study conclusions and caveats: Phylogenetic grouping assigned the repertoires of 18 of 34 multiple sclerosis patients to a single related-CDR3 cluster, representing a possible signature. None of the CDR3 amino acid sequences in expanded clones turned up in more than one subject, which points to private repertoires in all groups.

TCRdb re-called the 5' RACE reads with MiXCR, one entry per CDR3 protein. This table holds 50,000 to 60,000 distinct CDR3 sequences, under 3% found once. This clonotype has a count of ten or more. As yet, its antigen is unknown. The sample comprised PBMCs. V gene TRBV15 combines with J gene TRBJ1-1; D uncertain. The sequence came from a man aged 50 or older with multiple sclerosis. The CDR3 sequence: CATSRGGRNTEAFF. CDR3 DNA: TGTGCCACCAGCAGAGGAGGGAGGAACACTGAAGCTTTCTTT.